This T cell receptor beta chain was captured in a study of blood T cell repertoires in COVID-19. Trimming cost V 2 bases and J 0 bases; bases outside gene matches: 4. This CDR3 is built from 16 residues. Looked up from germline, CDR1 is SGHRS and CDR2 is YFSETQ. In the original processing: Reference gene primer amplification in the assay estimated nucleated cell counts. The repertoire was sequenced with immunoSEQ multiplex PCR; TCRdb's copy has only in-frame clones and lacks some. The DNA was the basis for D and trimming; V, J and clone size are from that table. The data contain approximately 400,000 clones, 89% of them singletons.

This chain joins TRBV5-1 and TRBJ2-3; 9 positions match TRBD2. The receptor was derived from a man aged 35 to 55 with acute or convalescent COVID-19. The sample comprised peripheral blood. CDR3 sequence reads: CASSLGLAMSTDTQYF. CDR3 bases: TGCGCCAGCAGCTTAGGACTAGCGATGAGCACAGATACGCAGTATTTT.